This T cell receptor beta chain was observed in a study of beta chain features in type 1 diabetes. Study-wide background: All of the samples together had 107,917,701 sorted cells examined. Study outcomes and limitations: Researchers cautioned that cDNA sequencing could over-represent cells with high TCR expression. Patients with Type 1 diabetes showed moderately but significantly shorter TCRB CDR3s in all four CD4+ subsets. Naive, central memory and Treg TCRB repertoires appeared more alike in patients than in healthy donors.

Researchers reported sorting CD4+ naive, central memory, regulatory and stem cell-like memory cells via CD45RO/CCR7/CD25/CD127/CD95/CD27. Germline CDR1 GTSNPN, CDR2 SVGIG (reference sequence). The CDR3 consists of 13 residues. The V end was cut by 2 bases, the J end by 8 bases, with 14 bases between. As concerns this clone: Antigen unknown.

Expressed TCRB transcripts got sequenced, as all isolated RNA was reverse transcribed. TCRdb's copy holds only in-frame clones and misses some; the assay was immunoSEQ multiplex PCR. The sample has about 160,000 clones; under 13% are singletons. Sequenced material: central memory CD4+ T cells from blood. The rearrangement links TRBV30 to TRBJ2-3, with D maybe TRBD1 (6 bases). The origin of this receptor is a man under 40 with type 1 diabetes. For the CDR3, the DNA is TGTGCCTGGAGTTCACCCGCAGGGGTTACGCAGTATTTT. Its translation is CAWSSPAGVTQYF.